The 13 T cell receptor beta chains given below trace back to one sample, sequenced in a study of identical twins. TCRdb itself ran the 5' RACE reads through MiXCR, one entry per CDR3 protein. Here the sample spans hundreds of thousands of distinct CDR3 sequences, more than 20% being singletons. The data also belong to a second study, concerning yellow fever vaccine responses in identical twins.

The sample consisted of CD4+ T cells sorted from blood. These receptors all stem from a woman aged 18-29 years in good health.

This sequence joins TRBV5-1 and TRBJ2-2; 7 bases line up with TRBD1. CDR3 length: 18 residues. With V trimmed by 6 bases and J by 4 bases, 18 bases remained unmatched. Germline CDR1 SGHRS, CDR2 YFSETQ. The CDR3 here is CASTDIVNSRGITGELFF. The CDR3 nucleotides read TGCGCCAGCACCGATATAGTAAATTCCAGGGGGATCACCGGGGAGCTGTTTTTT.

The table lists this clonotype with a few counts. The rearrangement joins TRBV6-2 or TRBV6-3 to TRBJ2-2, with D tentatively TRBD1 or TRBD2 (5 bases each). Germline-derived CDR1 and CDR2 are MNHEY and SVGEGT. CDR3 size: 14 residues. V lost 2 bases and J lost 5, with 9 bases in between. DNA for the CDR3: TGTGCCAGCAGTTACAGGGGAGTGACCGGGGAGCTGTTTTTT. Its protein is CASSYRGVTGELFF.

In this sample, this clonotype turned up a few times. The V call is TRBV28, the J call TRBJ2-1, with D unclear. V shed 2 bases and J shed 1 base, with 15 bases lying between them. This CDR3 is built from 17 residues. From germline, CDR1 is MDHEN and CDR2 SYDVKM. The CDR3, as DNA: TGTGCCAGCAGTTTAAGCTCTATCGCTGGATCCTACAATGAGCAGTTCTTC. Encoded protein: CASSLSSIAGSYNEQFF. Full variable domain (remainder filled in from reference TRBV28 and TRBJ2-1): DVKVTQSSRYLVKRTGEKVFLECVQDMDHENMFWYRQDPGLGLRLIYFSYDVKMKEKGDIPEGYSVSREKKERFSLILESASTNQTSMYLCASSLSSIAGSYNEQFFGPGTRLTVL.

This clonotype turned up a few times. The chain is built from TRBV5-1 and TRBJ2-2; the match to TRBD1 covers 7 bases. V lost 4 bases and J lost 2; bases outside the gene matches: 8. The V gene's germline CDR1 is SGHRS and CDR2 YFSETQ. CDR3 size: 16 residues. In DNA, the CDR3 is TGCGCCAGCAGCGGATCCGGGACAGTAAACACCGGGGAGCTGTTTTTT. This encodes CASSGSGTVNTGELFF.

This clonotype showed up just a few times. The chain links TRBV5-1 to TRBJ1-1, with 7 bases identical to TRBD1. The V and J ends lost 4 bases and 1 base, in that order; junction bases with no gene match: 7. This CDR3 is built from 15 residues. The germline CDR1 and CDR2 sequences are SGHRS and YFSETQ. The CDR3 here is CASSLTDRTNTEAFF. The CDR3 DNA reads TGCGCCAGCAGCCTAACGGACAGGACGAACACTGAAGCTTTCTTT.

In its sample, this clonotype was seen a few times. The V gene is TRBV10-3, the J gene TRBJ2-3, with 7 bases identical to TRBD1. From germline, CDR1 is ENHRY and CDR2 SYGVKD. The J segment lost 1 base and the V segment lost 7 bases, leaving 8 bases of the junction unmatched. CDR3 length: 15 residues. In DNA, the CDR3 is TGTGCCATCAATTTTGAGGGGGCGGGCACAGATACGCAGTATTTT. Amino acid sequence: CAINFEGAGTDTQYF.

The rearrangement joins TRBV4-1 to TRBJ2-5, with TRBD1 identical over 10 bases. CDR1 is MGHRA, CDR2 YSYEKL, per germline. V was clipped by 4 bases and J by 5 bases; unmatched bases: 10. The CDR3 length is 16 residues. The CDR3 sequence: CASSRDRGRDWETQYF. For the CDR3, the DNA is TGCGCCAGCAGCCGAGACAGGGGGCGGGACTGGGAGACCCAGTACTTC.

The chain carries TRBV19 and TRBJ1-2, with unresolved D. The CDR3 is made up of 14 amino acids. V gave up 4 bases and J gave up 6 bases, with 15 bases separating them. Germline loops: CDR1 LNHDA, CDR2 SQIVND (reference sequence). CDR3 amino acids: CASSTRRVGDGYTF. The CDR3 DNA reads as TGTGCCAGTAGTACCCGGAGGGTCGGGGATGGCTACACCTTC.

The chain couples TRBV25-1 to TRBJ2-1; the D is unclear. Germline CDR1 is MGHDK and CDR2 is SYGVNS. V was trimmed by 8 bases and J by 3 bases, leaving 17 bases between them. The CDR3 contains 15 residues. DNA for the CDR3: TGTGCCAGCCGCGCGTATCGGGCATACTACAATGAGCAGTTCTTC. It specifies CASRAYRAYYNEQFF.

The chain joins TRBV5-1 to TRBJ2-3; 11 nucleotides agree with TRBD2. V shed 7 bases, J shed 0 bases, and the junction held 4 bases outside the gene matches. Germline lookup yields CDR1 SGHRS and CDR2 YFSETQ. This CDR3 has 15 residues. In DNA, the CDR3 is TGCGCCAGCGGCCGACTAGCGGGAAGCACAGATACGCAGTATTTT. Its translation is CASGRLAGSTDTQYF.

This clonotype was counted at least ten times. The chain couples TRBV12-3 or TRBV12-4 to TRBJ2-1, with D perhaps given as TRBD1 or TRBD2 (5 bases each). The CDR3 totals 13 residues. The germline V and J ends were trimmed by 6 bases and 8 bases, with 14 bases remaining between them. In DNA, the CDR3 is TGTGCCAGCAGCCGGGACCAACCCCATGAGCAGTTCTTC. Its protein is CASSRDQPHEQFF.

The table lists this clonotype with a few counts. V usage is TRBV10-3 and J usage is TRBJ1-2; 11 bases line up with TRBD1. Per germline, CDR1 ENHRY and CDR2 SYGVKD. The length of the CDR3 is 14 residues. Trimming took 2 bases from V and 4 from J; bases not matched to a gene: 0. The CDR3 protein is CAISEGTGGYGYTF. Here the CDR3 DNA reads TGTGCCATCAGTGAGGGGACAGGGGGCTATGGCTACACCTTC.

The chain links TRBV5-1 to TRBJ2-7; 10 positions agree with TRBD2. CDR3 length: 17 amino acids. V lost 0 bases and J lost 3; bases outside the gene matches: 9. The germline CDR1 and CDR2 sequences are SGHRS and YFSETQ. The CDR3 coding sequence is TGCGCCAGCAGCTTGGCCAAGTTCGGGACTAGCGACTACGAGCAGTACTTC. Translating gives CASSLAKFGTSDYEQYF.